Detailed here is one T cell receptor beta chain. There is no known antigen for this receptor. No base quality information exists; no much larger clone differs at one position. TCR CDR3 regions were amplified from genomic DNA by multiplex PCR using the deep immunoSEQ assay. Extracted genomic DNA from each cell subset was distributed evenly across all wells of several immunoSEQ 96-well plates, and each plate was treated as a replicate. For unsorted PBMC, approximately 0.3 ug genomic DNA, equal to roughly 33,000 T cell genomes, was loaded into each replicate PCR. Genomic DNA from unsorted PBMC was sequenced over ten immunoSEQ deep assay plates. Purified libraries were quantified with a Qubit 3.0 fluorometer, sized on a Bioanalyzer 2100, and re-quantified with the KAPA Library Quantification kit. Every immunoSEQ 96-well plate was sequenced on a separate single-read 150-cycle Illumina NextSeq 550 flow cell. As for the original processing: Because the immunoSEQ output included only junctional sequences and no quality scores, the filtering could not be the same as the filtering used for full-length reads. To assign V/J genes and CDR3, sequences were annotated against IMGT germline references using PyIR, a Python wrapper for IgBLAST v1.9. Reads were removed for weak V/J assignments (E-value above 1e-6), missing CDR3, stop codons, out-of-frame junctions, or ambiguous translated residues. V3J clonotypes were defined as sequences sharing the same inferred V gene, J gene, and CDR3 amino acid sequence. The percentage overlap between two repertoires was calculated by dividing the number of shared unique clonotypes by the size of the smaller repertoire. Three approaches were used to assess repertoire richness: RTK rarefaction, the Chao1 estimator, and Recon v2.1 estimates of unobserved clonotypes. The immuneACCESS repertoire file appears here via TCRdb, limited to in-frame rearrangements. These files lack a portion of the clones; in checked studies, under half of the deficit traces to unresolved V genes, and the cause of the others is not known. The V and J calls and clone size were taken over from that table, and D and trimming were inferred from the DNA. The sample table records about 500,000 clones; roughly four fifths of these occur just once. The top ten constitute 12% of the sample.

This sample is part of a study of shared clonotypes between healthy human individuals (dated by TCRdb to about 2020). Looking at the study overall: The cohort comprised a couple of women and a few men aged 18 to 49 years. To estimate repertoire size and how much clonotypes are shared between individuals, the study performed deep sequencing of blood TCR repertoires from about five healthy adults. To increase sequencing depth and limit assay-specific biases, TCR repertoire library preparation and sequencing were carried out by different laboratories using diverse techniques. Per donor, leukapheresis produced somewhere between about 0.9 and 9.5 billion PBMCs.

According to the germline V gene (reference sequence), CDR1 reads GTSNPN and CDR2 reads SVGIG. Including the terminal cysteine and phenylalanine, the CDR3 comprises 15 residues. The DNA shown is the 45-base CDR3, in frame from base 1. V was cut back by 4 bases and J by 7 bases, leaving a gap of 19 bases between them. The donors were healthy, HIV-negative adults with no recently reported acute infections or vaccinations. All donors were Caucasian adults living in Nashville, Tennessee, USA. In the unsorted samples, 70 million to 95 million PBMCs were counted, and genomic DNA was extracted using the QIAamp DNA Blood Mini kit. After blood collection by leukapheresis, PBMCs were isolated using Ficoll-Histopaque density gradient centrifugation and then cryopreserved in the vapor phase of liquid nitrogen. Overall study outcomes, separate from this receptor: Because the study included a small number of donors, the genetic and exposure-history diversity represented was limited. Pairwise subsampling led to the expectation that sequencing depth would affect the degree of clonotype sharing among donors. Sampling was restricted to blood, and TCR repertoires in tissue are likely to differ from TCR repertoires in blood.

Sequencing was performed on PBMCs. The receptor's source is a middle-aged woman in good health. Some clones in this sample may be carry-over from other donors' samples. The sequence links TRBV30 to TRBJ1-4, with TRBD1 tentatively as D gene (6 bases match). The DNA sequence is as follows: TGTGCCTGGACCATTCAGGGGAATATTTTTGAAAAACTGTTTTTT. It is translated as CAWTIQGNIFEKLFF.